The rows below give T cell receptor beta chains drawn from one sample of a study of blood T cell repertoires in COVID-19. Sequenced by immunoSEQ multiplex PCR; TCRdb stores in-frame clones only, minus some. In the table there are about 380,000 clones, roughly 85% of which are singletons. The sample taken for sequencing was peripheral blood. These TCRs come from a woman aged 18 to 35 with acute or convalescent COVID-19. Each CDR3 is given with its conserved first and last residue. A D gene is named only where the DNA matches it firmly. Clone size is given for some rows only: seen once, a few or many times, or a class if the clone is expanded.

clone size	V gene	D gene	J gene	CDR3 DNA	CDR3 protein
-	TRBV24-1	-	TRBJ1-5	TGTGCCACCAGTGATTGGCGGAGGAATCAGCCCCAGCATTTT	CATSDWRRNQPQHF
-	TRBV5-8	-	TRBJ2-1	TGTGCCAGCAGCTTGCGCCCGAGCTCCTACAATGAGCAGTTCTTC	CASSLRPSSYNEQFF
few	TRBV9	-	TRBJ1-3	TGTGCCAGCAGCGTACTCGCAGGGGCCGGAAACACCATATATTTT	CASSVLAGAGNTIYF
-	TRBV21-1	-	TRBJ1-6	TGTGCCAGCAGCCGACCGGACAGAGTTAATTCACCCCTCCACTTT	CASSRPDRVNSPLHF
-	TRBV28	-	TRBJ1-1	TGTGCCAGCAGTTTCAGGGGAACTGAAGCTTTCTTT	CASSFRGTEAFF
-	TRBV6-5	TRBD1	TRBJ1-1	TGTGCCAGCAGTCTGGACAGGAAAAACACTGAAGCTTTCTTT	CASSLDRKNTEAFF
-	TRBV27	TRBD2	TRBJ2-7	TGTGCCAGCAGTTTCGTATTGGGGCTAGCGGGAGTCGAGCAGTACTTC	CASSFVLGLAGVEQYF
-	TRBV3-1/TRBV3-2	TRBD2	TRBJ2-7	TGTGCCAGCAGAGATAGCGGGAGAGGATCCTACGAGCAGTACTTC	CASRDSGRGSYEQYF
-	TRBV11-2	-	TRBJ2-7	TGTGCCAGCAGCTTAAGAGGGAATGAGCAGTACTTC	CASSLRGNEQYF
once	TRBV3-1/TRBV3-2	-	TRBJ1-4	TGTGCCAGCAGCCAGGGGGTCCCGGGGGATGAAAAACTGTTTTTT	CASSQGVPGDEKLFF
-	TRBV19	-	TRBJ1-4	TGTGCCAGTAGTAGACAGACCGCAACTAATGAAAAACTGTTTTTT	CASSRQTATNEKLFF
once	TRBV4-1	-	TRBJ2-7	TGCGCCAGCAGCGCAAGCGGATCCTACGAGCAGTACTTC	CASSASGSYEQYF
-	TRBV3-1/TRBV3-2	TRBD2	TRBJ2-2	TGTGCCAGCAGCCAACTTCCCGGTGGGCTCTCGGCGGGAGAGGGGACCGGGGAGCTGTTTTTT	CASSQLPGGLSAGEGTGELFF
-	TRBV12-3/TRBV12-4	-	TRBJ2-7	TGTGCCAGCAGCGAAAATAGACACTACGAGCAGTACTTC	CASSENRHYEQYF
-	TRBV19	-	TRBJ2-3	TGTGCCAGTAGTATGGTCGAGGATACGCAGTATTTT	CASSMVEDTQYF
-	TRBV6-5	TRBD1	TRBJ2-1	TGTGCCAGCAGTTACCGAGTCGGACAGGGAGGTAATGAGCAGTTCTTC	CASSYRVGQGGNEQFF
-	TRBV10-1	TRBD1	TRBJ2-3	TGCGCCAGCAGTGAGCAGAGGACAGGGCCAGATACGCAGTATTTT	CASSEQRTGPDTQYF
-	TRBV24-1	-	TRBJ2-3	TGTGCCACCAGTGACAAGAACCAGGTTCGCACAGATACGCAGTATTTT	CATSDKNQVRTDTQYF
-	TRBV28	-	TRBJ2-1	TGTGCCAGCAAACCTGCGGGCAGTGAGCAGTTCTTC	CASKPAGSEQFF
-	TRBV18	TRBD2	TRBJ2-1	TGTGCCAGCTCACCAGTTGGGACTAGCGGGAGCAATGAGCAGTTCTTC	CASSPVGTSGSNEQFF
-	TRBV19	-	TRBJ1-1	TGTGCCAGTAGTATGAAGGCTGAGGGTGAAGCTTTCTTT	CASSMKAEGEAFF
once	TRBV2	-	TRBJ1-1	TGTGCCAGCAGTGAAGCGCAGGGAGGCCAGGGAGCTTTCTTT	CASSEAQGGQGAFF
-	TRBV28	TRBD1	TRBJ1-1	TGTGCCAGCAGGTCGACAGGGGGCAACACTGAAGCTTTCTTT	CASRSTGGNTEAFF